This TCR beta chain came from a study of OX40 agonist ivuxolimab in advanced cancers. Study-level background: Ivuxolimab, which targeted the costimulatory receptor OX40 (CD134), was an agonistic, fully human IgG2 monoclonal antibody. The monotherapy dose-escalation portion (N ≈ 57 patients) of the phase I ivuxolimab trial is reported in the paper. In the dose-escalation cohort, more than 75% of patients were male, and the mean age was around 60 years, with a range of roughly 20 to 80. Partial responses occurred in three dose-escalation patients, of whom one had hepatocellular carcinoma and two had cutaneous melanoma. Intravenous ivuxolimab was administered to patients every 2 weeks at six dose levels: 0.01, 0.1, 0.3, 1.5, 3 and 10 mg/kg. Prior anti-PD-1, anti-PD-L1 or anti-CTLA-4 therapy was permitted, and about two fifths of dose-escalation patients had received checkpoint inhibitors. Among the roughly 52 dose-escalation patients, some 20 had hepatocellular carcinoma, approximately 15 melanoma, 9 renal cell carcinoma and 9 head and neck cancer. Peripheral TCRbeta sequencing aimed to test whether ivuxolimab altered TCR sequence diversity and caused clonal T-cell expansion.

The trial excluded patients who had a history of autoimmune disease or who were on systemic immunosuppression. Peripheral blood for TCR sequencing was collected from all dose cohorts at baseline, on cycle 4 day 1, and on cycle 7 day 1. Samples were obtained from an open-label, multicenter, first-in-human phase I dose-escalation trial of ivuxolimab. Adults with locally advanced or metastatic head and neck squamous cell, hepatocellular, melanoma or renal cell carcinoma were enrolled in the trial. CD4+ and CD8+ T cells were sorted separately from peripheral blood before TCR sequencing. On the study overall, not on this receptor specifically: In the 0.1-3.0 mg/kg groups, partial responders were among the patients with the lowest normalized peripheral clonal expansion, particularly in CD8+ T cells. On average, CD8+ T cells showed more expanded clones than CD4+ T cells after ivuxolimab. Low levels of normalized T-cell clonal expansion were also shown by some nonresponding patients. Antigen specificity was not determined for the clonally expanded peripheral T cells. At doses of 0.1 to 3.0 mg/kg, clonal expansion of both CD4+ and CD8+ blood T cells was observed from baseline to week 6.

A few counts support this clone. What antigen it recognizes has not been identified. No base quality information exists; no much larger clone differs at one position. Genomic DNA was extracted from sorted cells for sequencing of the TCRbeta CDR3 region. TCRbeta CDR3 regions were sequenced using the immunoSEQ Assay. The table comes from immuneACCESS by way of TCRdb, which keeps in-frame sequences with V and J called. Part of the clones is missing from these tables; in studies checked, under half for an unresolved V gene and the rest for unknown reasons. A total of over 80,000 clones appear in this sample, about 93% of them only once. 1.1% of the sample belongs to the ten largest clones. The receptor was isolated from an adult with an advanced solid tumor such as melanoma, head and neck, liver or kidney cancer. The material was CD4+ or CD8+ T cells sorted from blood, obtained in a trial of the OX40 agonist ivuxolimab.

The nucleotide sequence is given as TGTGCCAGCCCGGGGACAGCTGAAGCTTTCTTT. Its protein product is CASPGTAEAFF. The chain links TRBV7-9 with TRBJ1-1; 7 middle bases align to TRBD1. The CDR3 goes from the cysteine to the phenylalanine over 11 residues. Only the CDR3 DNA stays, 33 bases, in frame from base 1. CDR1 SEHNR and CDR2 FQNEAQ were looked up in the germline V gene (reference sequence). The V end gives up 8 bases and the J end 6 bases, leaving 3 bases in the junction not matched to a gene.